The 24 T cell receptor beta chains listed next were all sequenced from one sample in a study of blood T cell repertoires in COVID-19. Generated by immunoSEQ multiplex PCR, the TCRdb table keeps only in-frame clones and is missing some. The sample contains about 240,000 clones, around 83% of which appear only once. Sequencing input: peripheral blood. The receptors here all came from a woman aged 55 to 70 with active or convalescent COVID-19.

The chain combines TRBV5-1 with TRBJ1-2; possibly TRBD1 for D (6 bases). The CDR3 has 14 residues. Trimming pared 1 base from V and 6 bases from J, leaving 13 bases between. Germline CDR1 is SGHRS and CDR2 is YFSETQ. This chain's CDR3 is CASSLTPGDDGYTF. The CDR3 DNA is TGCGCCAGCAGCTTGACTCCAGGGGATGATGGCTACACCTTC.

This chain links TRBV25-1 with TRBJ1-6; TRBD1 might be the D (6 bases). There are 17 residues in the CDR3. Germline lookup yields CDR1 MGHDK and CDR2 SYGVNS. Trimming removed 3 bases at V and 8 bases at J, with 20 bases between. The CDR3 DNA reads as TGTGCCAGCAGTGACTCCACTCGGGGGGGCGTAGATTCACCCCTCCACTTT. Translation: CASSDSTRGGVDSPLHF.

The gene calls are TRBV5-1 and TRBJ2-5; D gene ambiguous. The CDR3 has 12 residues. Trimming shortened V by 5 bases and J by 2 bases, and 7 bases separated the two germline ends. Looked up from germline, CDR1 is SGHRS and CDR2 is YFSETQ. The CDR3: CASSSRQETQYF. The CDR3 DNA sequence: TGCGCCAGCAGTAGCAGACAAGAGACCCAGTACTTC.

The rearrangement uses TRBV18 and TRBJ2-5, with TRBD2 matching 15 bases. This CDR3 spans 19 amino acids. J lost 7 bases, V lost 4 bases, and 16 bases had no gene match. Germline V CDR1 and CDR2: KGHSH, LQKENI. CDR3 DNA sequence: TGTGCCAGCTCACAAATCGGGACTAGCGGGGGGAGATCCCCGAGGACCCAGTACTTC. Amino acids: CASSQIGTSGGRSPRTQYF. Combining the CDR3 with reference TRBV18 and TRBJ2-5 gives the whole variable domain NAGVMQNPRHLVRRRGQEARLRCSPMKGHSHVYWYRQLPEEGLKFMVYLQKENIIDESGMPKERFSAEFPKEGPSILRIQQVVRGDSAAYFCASSQIGTSGGRSPRTQYFGPGTRLLVL.

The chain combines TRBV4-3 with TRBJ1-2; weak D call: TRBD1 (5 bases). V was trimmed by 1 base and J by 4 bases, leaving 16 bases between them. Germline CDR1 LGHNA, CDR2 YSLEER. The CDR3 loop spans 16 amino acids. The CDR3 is CASSQGREGFRYGYTF. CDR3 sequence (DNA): TGCGCCAGCAGCCAAGGTCGGGAGGGGTTTCGCTATGGCTACACCTTC.

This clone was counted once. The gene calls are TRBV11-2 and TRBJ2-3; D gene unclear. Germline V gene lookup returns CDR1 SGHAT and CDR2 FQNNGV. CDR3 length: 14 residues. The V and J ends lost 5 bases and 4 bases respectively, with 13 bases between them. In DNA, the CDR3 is TGTGCCAGCAGCACACAGTGGCAAGCAGATACGCAGTATTTT. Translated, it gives CASSTQWQADTQYF. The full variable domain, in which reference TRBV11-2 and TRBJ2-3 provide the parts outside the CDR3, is EAGVAQSPRYKIIEKRQSVAFWCNPISGHATLYWYQQILGQGPKLLIQFQNNGVVDDSQLPKDRFSAERLKGVDSTLKIQPAKLEDSAVYLCASSTQWQADTQYFGPGTRLTVL.

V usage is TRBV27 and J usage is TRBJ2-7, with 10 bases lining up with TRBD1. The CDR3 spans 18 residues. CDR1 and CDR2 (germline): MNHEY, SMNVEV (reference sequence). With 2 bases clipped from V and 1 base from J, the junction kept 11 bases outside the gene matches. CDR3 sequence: CASSLAHGQGVRSYEQYF. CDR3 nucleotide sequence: TGTGCCAGCAGTTTAGCCCACGGACAGGGGGTGAGGTCCTACGAGCAGTACTTC.

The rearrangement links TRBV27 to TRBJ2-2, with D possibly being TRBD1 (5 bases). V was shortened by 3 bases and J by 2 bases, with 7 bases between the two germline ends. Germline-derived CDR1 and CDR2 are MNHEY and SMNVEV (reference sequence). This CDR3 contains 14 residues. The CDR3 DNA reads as TGTGCCAGCAGTTTCGACAGAAACACCGGGGAGCTGTTTTTT. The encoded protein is CASSFDRNTGELFF.

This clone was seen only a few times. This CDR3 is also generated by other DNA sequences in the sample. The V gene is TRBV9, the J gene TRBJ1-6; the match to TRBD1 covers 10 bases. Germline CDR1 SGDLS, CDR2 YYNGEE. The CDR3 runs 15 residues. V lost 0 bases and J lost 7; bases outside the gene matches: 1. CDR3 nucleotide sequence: TGTGCCAGCAGCGTAGGGGGACAGGGGAATTCACCCCTCCACTTT. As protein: CASSVGGQGNSPLHF.

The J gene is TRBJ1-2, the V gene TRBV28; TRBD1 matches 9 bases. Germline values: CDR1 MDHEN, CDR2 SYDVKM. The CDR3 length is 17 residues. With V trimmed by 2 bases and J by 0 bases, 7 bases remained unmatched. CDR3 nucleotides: TGTGCCAGCAGTTTAGATACCCGGGACAGGGCTAACTATGGCTACACCTTC. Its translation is CASSLDTRDRANYGYTF.

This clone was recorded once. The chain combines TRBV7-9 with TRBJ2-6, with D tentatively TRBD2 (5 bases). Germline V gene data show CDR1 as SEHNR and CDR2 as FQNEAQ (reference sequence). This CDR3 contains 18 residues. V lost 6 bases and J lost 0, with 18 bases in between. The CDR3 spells CASRSPGVLLSGANVLTF. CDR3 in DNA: TGTGCCAGCAGAAGTCCCGGGGTTTTACTCTCTGGGGCCAACGTCCTGACTTTC.

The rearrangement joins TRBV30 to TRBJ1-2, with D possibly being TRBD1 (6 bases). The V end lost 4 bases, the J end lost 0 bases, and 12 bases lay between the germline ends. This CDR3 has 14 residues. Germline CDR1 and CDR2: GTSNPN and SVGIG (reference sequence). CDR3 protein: CAWTRTATNYGYTF. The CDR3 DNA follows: TGTGCCTGGACACGGACAGCTACTAACTATGGCTACACCTTC. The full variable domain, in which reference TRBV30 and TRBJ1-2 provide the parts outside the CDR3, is SQTIHQWPATLVQPVGSPLSLECTVEGTSNPNLYWYRQAAGRGLQLLFYSVGIGQISSEVPQNLSASRPQDRQFILSSKKLLLSDSGFYLCAWTRTATNYGYTFGSGTRLTVV.

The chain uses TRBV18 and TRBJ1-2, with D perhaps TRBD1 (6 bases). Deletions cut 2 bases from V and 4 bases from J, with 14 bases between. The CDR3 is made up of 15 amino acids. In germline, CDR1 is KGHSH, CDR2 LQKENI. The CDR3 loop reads CASSPTQGSGYGYTF. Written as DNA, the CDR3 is TGTGCCAGCTCACCAACGCAGGGGTCAGGCTATGGCTACACCTTC.

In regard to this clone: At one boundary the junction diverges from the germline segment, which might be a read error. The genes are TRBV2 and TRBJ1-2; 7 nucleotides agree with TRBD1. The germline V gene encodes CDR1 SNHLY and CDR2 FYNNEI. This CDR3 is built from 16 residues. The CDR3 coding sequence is TGTACCAGCATAGACCGACCAGACAGGGCAAACTATGGCTACACCTTC. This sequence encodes CTSIDRPDRANYGYTF. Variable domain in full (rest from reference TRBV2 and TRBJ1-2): EPEVTQTPSHQVTQMGQEVILRCVPISNHLYFYWYRQILGQKVEFLVSFYNNEISEKSEIFDDQFSVERPDGSNFTLKIRSTKLEDSAMYFCTSIDRPDRANYGYTFGSGTRLTVV.

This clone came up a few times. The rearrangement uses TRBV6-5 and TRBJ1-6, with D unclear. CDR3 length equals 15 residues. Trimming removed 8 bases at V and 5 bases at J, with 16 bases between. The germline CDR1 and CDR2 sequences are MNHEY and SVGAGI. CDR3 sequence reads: CASAREGSDNSPLHF. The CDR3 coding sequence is TGTGCCAGCGCTCGGGAGGGCAGCGATAATTCACCCCTCCACTTT.

This CDR3 is CASRLVLGLTGELFF. Here the CDR3 DNA reads TGTGCCAGCAGACTCGTCCTGGGACTTACCGGGGAGCTGTTTTTT. The chain joins TRBV2 to TRBJ2-2, with D possibly matching TRBD2 (6 bases). V lost 6 bases and J lost 5, with 16 bases in between. Germline V gives CDR1 SNHLY, CDR2 FYNNEI. The CDR3 consists of 15 residues.

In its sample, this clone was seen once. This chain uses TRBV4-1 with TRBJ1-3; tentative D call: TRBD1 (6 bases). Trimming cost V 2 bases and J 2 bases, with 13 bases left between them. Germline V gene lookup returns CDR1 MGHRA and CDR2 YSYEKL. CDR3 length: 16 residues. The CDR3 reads CASSQNLRTAGNTIYF. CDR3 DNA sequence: TGCGCCAGCAGCCAAAACCTAAGGACAGCTGGAAACACCATATATTTT.

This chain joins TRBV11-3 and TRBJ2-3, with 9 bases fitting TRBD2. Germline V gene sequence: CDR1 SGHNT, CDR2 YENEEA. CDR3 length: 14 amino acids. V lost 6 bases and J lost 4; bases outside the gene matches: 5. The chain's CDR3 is CASSKRLAADTQYF. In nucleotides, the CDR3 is TGTGCCAGCAGTAAACGACTAGCGGCAGATACGCAGTATTTT.

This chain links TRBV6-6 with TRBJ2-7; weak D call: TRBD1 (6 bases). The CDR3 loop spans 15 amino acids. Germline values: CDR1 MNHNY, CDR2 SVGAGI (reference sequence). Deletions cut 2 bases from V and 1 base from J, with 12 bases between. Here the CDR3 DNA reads TGTGCCAGCAGTTACGCCGGGACACAATCCTACGAGCAGTACTTC. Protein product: CASSYAGTQSYEQYF.

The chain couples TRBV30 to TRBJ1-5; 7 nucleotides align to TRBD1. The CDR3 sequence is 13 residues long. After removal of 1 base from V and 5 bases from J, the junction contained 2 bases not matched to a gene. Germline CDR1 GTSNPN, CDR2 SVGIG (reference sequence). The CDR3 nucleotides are TGTGCCTGGAGTGGACAGGGTTATCAGCCCCAGCATTTT. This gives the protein CAWSGQGYQPQHF.

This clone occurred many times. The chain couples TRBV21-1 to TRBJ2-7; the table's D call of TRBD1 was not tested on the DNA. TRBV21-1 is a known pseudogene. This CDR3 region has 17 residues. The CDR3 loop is CASSRETGTGVGHEQYF. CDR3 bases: TGTGCCAGCAGCAGAGAGACCGGGACAGGGGTCGGCCACGAGCAGTACTTC.

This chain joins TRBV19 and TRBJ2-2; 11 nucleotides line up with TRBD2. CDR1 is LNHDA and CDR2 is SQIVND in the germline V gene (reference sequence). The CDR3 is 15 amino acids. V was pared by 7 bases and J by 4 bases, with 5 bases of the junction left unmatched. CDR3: CASISTSGVTGELFF. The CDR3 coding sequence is TGTGCCAGTATCTCGACTAGCGGGGTCACCGGGGAGCTGTTTTTT.

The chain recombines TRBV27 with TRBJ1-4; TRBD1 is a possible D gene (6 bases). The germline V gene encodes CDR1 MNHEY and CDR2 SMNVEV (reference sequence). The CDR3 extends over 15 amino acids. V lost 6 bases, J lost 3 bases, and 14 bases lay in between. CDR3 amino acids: CASSQDRWSNEKLFF. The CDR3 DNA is TGTGCCAGCAGCCAAGACAGGTGGTCTAATGAAAAACTGTTTTTT.

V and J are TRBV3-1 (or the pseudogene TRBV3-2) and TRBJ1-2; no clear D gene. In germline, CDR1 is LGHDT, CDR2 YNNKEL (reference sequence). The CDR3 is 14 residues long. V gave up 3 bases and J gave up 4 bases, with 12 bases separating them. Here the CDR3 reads CASSQSGLTYGYTF. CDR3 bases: TGTGCCAGCAGCCAGTCCGGACTGACCTATGGCTACACCTTC.